These T cell receptor beta chains were read from a single sample in a study of CD8 T cells in Susac syndrome. Each CDR3 protein is one row after TCRdb ran MiXCR on the immunoSEQ multiplex PCR reads. The sample holds more than 150,000 distinct CDR3 sequences, about 90% seen once. Sequences were obtained from CD4+ T cells from PBMCs. All receptors come from a human donor in good health. Each CDR3 is given with its conserved first and last residue. Each record gives: clone size, V gene, D gene, J gene, CDR3 protein, CDR3 DNA. The D gene is left open where the match is weak. For some rows the clone size is stated as once, few or many, or as a class when expanded; others skip it.

abundance: once; v_gene: TRBV12-3/TRBV12-4; d_gene: TRBD2; j_gene: TRBJ2-5; CDR3aa: CASSSGLGETQYF; CDR3nt: TGTGCCAGCAGTTCGGGACTAGGAGAGACCCAGTACTTC
abundance: .; v_gene: TRBV28; d_gene: TRBD2; j_gene: TRBJ2-7; CDR3aa: CASSPTLAGGDHEQYF; CDR3nt: TGTGCCAGCAGCCCCACCCTAGCGGGAGGGGACCACGAGCAGTACTTC
abundance: .; v_gene: TRBV20-1; d_gene: TRBD1; j_gene: TRBJ1-5; CDR3aa: CSASNSPGQGARGNQPQHF; CDR3nt: TGCAGTGCTAGTAACTCGCCGGGACAGGGGGCGCGAGGCAATCAGCCCCAGCATTTT
abundance: .; v_gene: TRBV18; d_gene: .; j_gene: TRBJ2-6; CDR3aa: CASSPPGRKGANVLTF; CDR3nt: TGTGCCAGCTCACCACCGGGAAGGAAAGGGGCCAACGTCCTGACTTTC
abundance: .; v_gene: TRBV24-1; d_gene: .; j_gene: TRBJ2-1; CDR3aa: CATSDGGGGNEQFF; CDR3nt: TGTGCCACCAGTGACGGAGGTGGTGGGAATGAGCAGTTCTTC
abundance: .; v_gene: TRBV7-9; d_gene: .; j_gene: TRBJ1-3; CDR3aa: CASGQSGNTIYF; CDR3nt: TGTGCCAGCGGCCAAAGTGGAAACACCATATATTTT
abundance: .; v_gene: TRBV5-1; d_gene: .; j_gene: TRBJ2-3; CDR3aa: CASTPDLGFTQYF; CDR3nt: TGCGCCAGCACCCCCGACCTAGGTTTTACGCAGTATTTT
abundance: .; v_gene: TRBV7-9; d_gene: .; j_gene: TRBJ2-3; CDR3aa: CASSQVPDTQYF; CDR3nt: TGTGCCAGCAGCCAAGTGCCAGATACGCAGTATTTT
abundance: .; v_gene: TRBV5-1; d_gene: TRBD2; j_gene: TRBJ2-7; CDR3aa: CASSPGLAGVYEQYF; CDR3nt: TGCGCCAGCAGCCCGGGACTAGCGGGAGTGTACGAGCAGTACTTC
abundance: .; v_gene: TRBV2; d_gene: .; j_gene: TRBJ1-2; CDR3aa: CASSSGTWPYGYTF; CDR3nt: TGTGCCAGCAGTTCCGGGACGTGGCCCTATGGCTACACCTTC
abundance: .; v_gene: TRBV28; d_gene: TRBD1; j_gene: TRBJ2-7; CDR3aa: CASSPRTGRSVEQYF; CDR3nt: TGTGCCAGCAGTCCTCGGACAGGGAGGTCGGTCGAGCAGTACTTC
abundance: .; v_gene: TRBV6-5; d_gene: .; j_gene: TRBJ2-7; CDR3aa: CASSYSNGGWQYF; CDR3nt: TGTGCCAGCAGTTACTCGAACGGGGGCTGGCAGTACTTC
abundance: .; v_gene: TRBV28; d_gene: TRBD1; j_gene: TRBJ1-4; CDR3aa: CASRGQPNEKLFF; CDR3nt: TGTGCCAGCAGGGGACAGCCCAATGAAAAACTGTTTTTT
abundance: .; v_gene: TRBV7-8; d_gene: .; j_gene: TRBJ1-2; CDR3aa: CASSLALEGYTF; CDR3nt: TGTGCCAGCAGCTTAGCGTTGGAGGGCTACACCTTC
abundance: .; v_gene: TRBV29-1; d_gene: .; j_gene: TRBJ1-6; CDR3aa: CSVQTREDSPLHF; CDR3nt: TGCAGCGTCCAAACCAGGGAGGATTCACCCCTCCACTTT
abundance: once; v_gene: TRBV6-5; d_gene: .; j_gene: TRBJ1-3; CDR3aa: CASATGGTGNTIYF; CDR3nt: TGTGCCAGCGCAACAGGAGGCACTGGAAACACCATATATTTT
abundance: .; v_gene: TRBV30; d_gene: .; j_gene: TRBJ1-3; CDR3aa: CAWSPNSGARPGNTIYF; CDR3nt: TGTGCCTGGAGTCCGAACTCCGGGGCCAGGCCAGGAAACACCATATATTTT
abundance: .; v_gene: TRBV20-1; d_gene: TRBD1; j_gene: TRBJ1-6; CDR3aa: CSARSDRGPYNSPLHF; CDR3nt: TGCAGTGCTAGGAGCGACAGGGGCCCCTATAATTCACCCCTCCACTTT
abundance: .; v_gene: TRBV23-1; d_gene: .; j_gene: TRBJ1-2; CDR3aa: CASTGGQPHHYGYTF; CDR3nt: TGCGCCAGCACAGGAGGACAGCCGCACCATTATGGCTACACCTTC
abundance: .; v_gene: TRBV20-1; d_gene: TRBD1; j_gene: TRBJ1-5; CDR3aa: CSASPGTAGYQPQHF; CDR3nt: TGCAGTGCTAGCCCCGGGACAGCAGGGTACCAGCCCCAGCATTTT
abundance: .; v_gene: TRBV20-1; d_gene: .; j_gene: TRBJ1-1; CDR3aa: CSASQGMNTEAFF; CDR3nt: TGCAGTGCATCGCAGGGAATGAACACTGAAGCTTTCTTT
abundance: once; v_gene: TRBV6-5; d_gene: .; j_gene: TRBJ2-1; CDR3aa: CASSSPYGPNNEQFF; CDR3nt: TGTGCCAGCAGTTCCCCTTATGGGCCTAACAATGAGCAGTTCTTC
abundance: .; v_gene: TRBV28; d_gene: .; j_gene: TRBJ2-3; CDR3aa: CATDSPDTQYF; CDR3nt: TGTGCCACCGATTCTCCAGATACGCAGTATTTT
abundance: .; v_gene: TRBV10-1; d_gene: TRBD1; j_gene: TRBJ2-2; CDR3aa: CASSSGTVTGELFF; CDR3nt: TGCGCCAGCAGCTCCGGGACAGTCACCGGGGAGCTGTTTTTT
abundance: .; v_gene: TRBV5-1; d_gene: .; j_gene: TRBJ1-1; CDR3aa: CASSLELQGRTEAFF; CDR3nt: TGCGCCAGCAGCTTGGAGTTGCAGGGAAGGACTGAAGCTTTCTTT
abundance: .; v_gene: TRBV15; d_gene: TRBD1; j_gene: TRBJ1-4; CDR3aa: CATSRDGTGDEKLFF; CDR3nt: TGTGCCACCAGCAGAGATGGGACAGGAGATGAAAAACTGTTTTTT
abundance: .; v_gene: TRBV20-1; d_gene: TRBD2; j_gene: TRBJ2-3; CDR3aa: CSARYLAGPGDTQYF; CDR3nt: TGCAGTGCTAGATATCTAGCGGGGCCCGGAGATACGCAGTATTTT
abundance: .; v_gene: TRBV2; d_gene: TRBD2; j_gene: TRBJ2-2; CDR3aa: CASSALAGVAGELFF; CDR3nt: TGTGCCAGCAGTGCGCTAGCGGGAGTAGCCGGGGAGCTGTTTTTT
abundance: .; v_gene: TRBV29-1; d_gene: .; j_gene: TRBJ1-2; CDR3aa: CSVEAGEEGYTF; CDR3nt: TGCAGCGTTGAAGCGGGAGAGGAGGGCTACACCTTC
abundance: .; v_gene: TRBV20-1; d_gene: TRBD1; j_gene: TRBJ2-2; CDR3aa: CSAATGANTGELFF; CDR3nt: TGCAGTGCTGCTACAGGGGCGAACACCGGGGAGCTGTTTTTT
abundance: .; v_gene: TRBV20-1; d_gene: .; j_gene: TRBJ2-3; CDR3aa: CSARGGKSTDTQYF; CDR3nt: TGCAGTGCTAGAGGCGGGAAAAGCACAGATACGCAGTATTTT
abundance: .; v_gene: TRBV7-2; d_gene: .; j_gene: TRBJ2-3; CDR3aa: CASSFRWGTGAFRTDTQYF; CDR3nt: TGTGCCAGCAGCTTCCGATGGGGTACGGGGGCATTCAGGACAGATACGCAGTATTTT
abundance: .; v_gene: TRBV27; d_gene: TRBD1; j_gene: TRBJ1-2; CDR3aa: CASRVSGTGGGYTF; CDR3nt: TGTGCCAGCAGAGTCTCCGGGACAGGGGGGGGCTACACCTTC
abundance: .; v_gene: TRBV12-3/TRBV12-4; d_gene: TRBD1; j_gene: TRBJ1-1; CDR3aa: CASRKDRMNTEAFF; CDR3nt: TGTGCCAGCAGGAAGGACAGGATGAACACTGAAGCTTTCTTT
abundance: few; v_gene: TRBV6-2/TRBV6-3; d_gene: TRBD1; j_gene: TRBJ2-7; CDR3aa: CASSLGQATYEQYF; CDR3nt: TGTGCCAGCAGCCTAGGACAGGCCACCTACGAGCAGTACTTC
abundance: once; v_gene: TRBV9; d_gene: TRBD2; j_gene: TRBJ2-3; CDR3aa: CASSDRAGEAADTQYF; CDR3nt: TGTGCCAGCAGCGATCGAGCGGGAGAGGCTGCAGATACGCAGTATTTT
abundance: .; v_gene: TRBV29-1; d_gene: .; j_gene: TRBJ1-1; CDR3aa: CSVGEVSAFF; CDR3nt: TGCAGCGTTGGGGAGGTTTCGGCTTTCTTT
abundance: .; v_gene: TRBV4-3; d_gene: TRBD1; j_gene: TRBJ1-5; CDR3aa: CASSQETGGNQPQHF; CDR3nt: TGCGCCAGCAGCCAAGAAACAGGGGGCAATCAGCCCCAGCATTTT
abundance: .; v_gene: TRBV20-1; d_gene: .; j_gene: TRBJ2-5; CDR3aa: CSARLPGAETQYF; CDR3nt: TGCAGTGCTAGACTCCCAGGGGCGGAGACCCAGTACTTC
abundance: .; v_gene: TRBV29-1; d_gene: TRBD2; j_gene: TRBJ2-1; CDR3aa: CSVGGSPSNEQFF; CDR3nt: TGCAGCGTTGGCGGGAGCCCCTCTAATGAGCAGTTCTTC
abundance: once; v_gene: TRBV5-6; d_gene: TRBD2; j_gene: TRBJ2-5; CDR3aa: CASSPWGGAETQYF; CDR3nt: TGTGCCAGCAGCCCTTGGGGGGGAGCGGAGACCCAGTACTTC
abundance: once; v_gene: TRBV20-1; d_gene: .; j_gene: TRBJ1-2; CDR3aa: CSARPTGAYGYTF; CDR3nt: TGCAGTGCTAGACCTACTGGGGCATATGGCTACACCTTC
abundance: .; v_gene: TRBV20-1; d_gene: .; j_gene: TRBJ2-5; CDR3aa: CSARDGALGETQYF; CDR3nt: TGCAGTGCTAGAGATGGGGCTCTCGGGGAGACCCAGTACTTC
abundance: .; v_gene: TRBV23-1; d_gene: TRBD2; j_gene: TRBJ2-1; CDR3aa: CAGGGGPFWYNEQFF; CDR3nt: TGCGCCGGGGGGGGAGGGCCGTTTTGGTACAATGAGCAGTTCTTC
abundance: .; v_gene: TRBV27; d_gene: TRBD1; j_gene: TRBJ2-7; CDR3aa: CASSNGGDRGEQYF; CDR3nt: TGTGCCAGCAGTAACGGGGGCGACAGGGGCGAGCAGTACTTC
abundance: .; v_gene: TRBV29-1; d_gene: TRBD1; j_gene: TRBJ1-2; CDR3aa: CSVLTGFNYGYTF; CDR3nt: TGCAGCGTCCTGACAGGGTTCAACTATGGCTACACCTTC
abundance: .; v_gene: TRBV6-2/TRBV6-3; d_gene: TRBD1; j_gene: TRBJ2-7; CDR3aa: CASSYPQGASHEQYF; CDR3nt: TGTGCCAGCAGTTACCCTCAGGGGGCTTCCCACGAGCAGTACTTC
abundance: .; v_gene: TRBV7-2; d_gene: .; j_gene: TRBJ1-2; CDR3aa: CASSLDRGIGGYTF; CDR3nt: TGTGCCAGCAGCTTAGATAGAGGGATAGGTGGCTACACCTTC
abundance: few; v_gene: TRBV5-1; d_gene: .; j_gene: TRBJ1-2; CDR3aa: CASSLRGRFYGYTF; CDR3nt: TGCGCCAGCAGCTTGCGGGGGCGCTTTTATGGCTACACCTTC
abundance: .; v_gene: TRBV7-2; d_gene: .; j_gene: TRBJ2-7; CDR3aa: CASSSGQSSYEQYF; CDR3nt: TGTGCCAGCAGTTCAGGACAGAGCTCCTACGAGCAGTACTTC
abundance: once; v_gene: TRBV7-2; d_gene: TRBD1; j_gene: TRBJ1-1; CDR3aa: CASSLHRDSLEAFF; CDR3nt: TGTGCCAGCAGCTTACATCGGGACAGCCTTGAAGCTTTCTTT
abundance: once; v_gene: TRBV6-6; d_gene: .; j_gene: TRBJ2-1; CDR3aa: CASSAGTRRGEQFF; CDR3nt: TGTGCCAGCAGTGCCGGGACCCGGAGGGGTGAGCAGTTCTTC
abundance: .; v_gene: TRBV12-3/TRBV12-4; d_gene: .; j_gene: TRBJ2-5; CDR3aa: CASSFAGLTQETQYF; CDR3nt: TGTGCCAGCAGTTTTGCCGGACTGACTCAAGAGACCCAGTACTTC
abundance: .; v_gene: TRBV9; d_gene: TRBD1; j_gene: TRBJ1-1; CDR3aa: CASSVGVRRDRGEQGNTEAFF; CDR3nt: TGTGCCAGCAGCGTCGGGGTCCGAAGGGACAGGGGCGAGCAGGGGAACACTGAAGCTTTCTTT
abundance: .; v_gene: TRBV29-1; d_gene: .; j_gene: TRBJ1-1; CDR3aa: CSVEALGGTEAFF; CDR3nt: TGCAGCGTTGAAGCCCTTGGCGGCACTGAAGCTTTCTTT
abundance: once; v_gene: TRBV5-1; d_gene: TRBD2; j_gene: TRBJ2-5; CDR3aa: CASSLEAGGETQYF; CDR3nt: TGCGCCAGCAGCTTGGAAGCGGGGGGGGAGACCCAGTACTTC
abundance: .; v_gene: TRBV24-1; d_gene: .; j_gene: TRBJ2-3; CDR3aa: CATSEQHTQYF; CDR3nt: TGTGCCACCAGTGAGCAACATACGCAGTATTTT